This TCR beta chain was profiled in a study of shared clonotypes between healthy human individuals. TCRdb's table, derived via immunoSEQ multiplex PCR, lists solely in-frame clones and lacks some. The data contain some 2,100,000 clones, 93% of them singletons. Study-wide results and caveats: Compared with clonotypes that all four donors shared, non-shared clonotypes had lower generation probabilities.

A word on this clone: The antigen remains unidentified. Within the sample, other DNA sequences also encode this same CDR3.

Trimming pared 0 bases from V and 0 bases from J, leaving 7 bases between. Germline values: CDR1 SGDLS, CDR2 YYNGEE. The CDR3 has 14 amino acids. CD8 cells regarded as naive lacked CD45RO, were positively chosen for CCR7, and omitted terminally differentiated effector memory CD45RA+ cells. This clonotype was obtained from a man between 18 and 29 years old in good health. Some clones in this sample may be carry-over from other donors' samples. Sequencing was performed on naive CD8+ T cells from PBMCs. The rearrangement uses TRBV9 and TRBJ2-7, with a possible D match to TRBD1 (5 bases). The CDR3 protein is CASSVAQGSYEQYF. The CDR3 coding sequence is TGTGCCAGCAGCGTAGCGCAGGGCTCCTACGAGCAGTACTTC.